The next 27 T cell receptor beta chains were all read from a single sample in a study of tumor-infiltrating lymphocytes in primary liver carcinoma. For each extraction, RNA and DNA were obtained together from about 20-30 mg of unsorted bulk tissue. Total RNA amounting to 450 to 550 ng was the source from which TCR beta cDNA was made with a constant-region primer. ARM-PCR was slightly modified, and three nested multiplex PCR rounds with it gave rise to the TCR beta libraries. The first two PCR rounds used TRBV1-TRBV30 primers with a Cbeta primer, roughly 10 cycles each. TCRdb called the multiplex PCR reads again in MiXCR, with one record for every CDR3 protein. The repertoire holds 55,000 to 65,000 distinct CDR3 sequences, about three quarters seen once, with roughly three fifths in the top ten. The specimen sequenced was liver tumor tissue from sampling region 2. The subset denotes: tumor region T2, inferior pole. These receptors all stem from a man aged 40-49 years with primary liver carcinoma and hepatitis B virus infection.

With respect to this clonotype: The junction departs from the called germline gene at one end, perhaps through a read error. The chain recombines TRBV5-4 with TRBJ2-1; D possibly corresponds to TRBD2 (5 bases). The CDR3 sequence is 11 residues long. Germline CDR1 and CDR2: SGHNT and YYREEE (reference sequence). The CDR3 DNA reads as TGTGCCATCAGCTTTAGCGTCGAGCAGTTCTTC. Translation gives CAISFSVEQFF.

About this clonotype itself: The junction differs from germline at one of its ends, possibly a read error. The chain links TRBV29-1 to TRBJ2-7; possible D gene TRBD1, 6 bases. The CDR3 consists of 11 residues. Germline V CDR1 and CDR2: SQVTM, ANQGSEA. The CDR3 loop is CNVEGGHVQYF. CDR3 DNA sequence: TGCAACGTTGAAGGGGGTCATGTGCAGTACTTC.

V and J are TRBV6-6 and TRBJ2-7, with 9 bases lining up with TRBD2. V lost 11 bases to trimming and J lost 3 bases; unmatched junction nucleotides: 14. The germline V gene has CDR1 MNHNY and CDR2 SVGAGI (reference sequence). This CDR3 is 15 amino acids long. The CDR3 spells CAGGYEAGGSYEQYF. The CDR3 nucleotides read TGTGCCGGCGGTTACGAAGCGGGAGGTAGCTACGAGCAGTACTTC.

This clonotype was seen once. In this CDR3 the conserved last residue, phenylalanine or tryptophan, is missing, so a read error is likely. J is TRBJ1-5 and V is TRBV12-3 or TRBV12-4; unclear D gene. The CDR3 contains 13 residues. DNA of the CDR3: TGTGTCAGCAGAGACAAGAACAATCAGCCCCAGCATTCT. This translates into CVSRDKNNQPQHS.

CDR3 in amino acids: CASSYSISGANALTF. Here the CDR3 DNA reads TGTGCCAGCAGTTACTCGATATCAGGGGCCAACGCCTTGACTTTC. The V and J genes are TRBV6-2 or TRBV6-3 and TRBJ2-6; TRBD1 might be the D (6 bases). The V gene's germline CDR1 is MNHEY and CDR2 SVGEGT. V was clipped by 0 bases and J by 17 bases, with 20 bases between them. The CDR3 runs to 15 residues.

V gene TRBV6-1 combines with J gene TRBJ2-7; no reliable D call. CDR1 is MNHNS and CDR2 is SASEGT in the germline V gene. This CDR3 is built from 12 residues. The V gene lost 8 bases and the J gene lost 3 bases, with 11 bases spanning the gap. CDR3 DNA sequence: TGTGCCAGCGATGTGGCAGACTACGAGCAGTACTTC. This sequence encodes CASDVADYEQYF.

The chain couples TRBV6-1 to TRBJ2-3, with TRBD2 identical over 8 bases. From germline, CDR1 is MNHNS and CDR2 SASEGT. V shed 2 bases, J shed 0 bases, and the junction held 10 bases outside the gene matches. This CDR3 contains 18 residues. The CDR3 bases are TGTGCCAGCAGTGAACCAGCTAGCGGGCCGTATAGCACAGATACGCAGTATTTT. This encodes CASSEPASGPYSTDTQYF.

A note on this clonotype: The conserved phenylalanine or tryptophan is not found at the CDR3 terminus, so this likely reflects a read error. No DNA is shown, since the ends of the CDR3 on it are uncertain; the CDR3 is the one TCRdb lists. V is TRBV12-3 or TRBV12-4 and J is TRBJ2-7; TRBD1 is the table's D call and was not checked against the DNA. The CDR3 is 14 residues long, ends included. The CDR3: CASAPRGHNYEHYL.

The V call is TRBV29-1, the J call TRBJ2-3, with 9 bases fitting TRBD2. Germline-derived CDR1 and CDR2 are SQVTM and ANQGSEA. This CDR3 region has 14 residues. V dropped 7 bases and J dropped 4; count of bases not matched to a gene: 9. Written as DNA, the CDR3 is TGCAGCGCGGGGGCCAGCGGGAGGCCAGATACGCAGTATTTT. Its protein product is CSAGASGRPDTQYF.

Regarding this clonotype: At one of its ends the junction is not consistent with the germline gene, which may arise from a read error. This chain uses TRBV7-3 with TRBJ2-1; 7 bases align to TRBD1. Per germline, CDR1 SGHTA and CDR2 FQGTGA. There are 15 residues in the CDR3. DNA of the CDR3: TGTGCCAGCAGTATACTAGGGGGCGGCTACAATGAGCCGTTCTTC. It specifies CASSILGGGYNEPFF.

On this clonotype: Just one base apart from a much larger clone, this may be a read error. The chain uses TRBV28 and TRBJ1-6; D gene ambiguous. This CDR3 is built from 14 residues. Germline values: CDR1 MDHEN, CDR2 SYDVKM. V shed 6 bases and J shed 4 bases, with 10 bases lying between them. The CDR3 here is CASSPTVYNSPLHF. CDR3 coding DNA: TGTGCCAGCAGCCCAACAGTGTATAATTCACCCCTCCACTTT.

There are a few counts of this clonotype. Since a much larger clone is just one base distant, this may be a read error. The rearrangement joins TRBV29-1 to TRBJ2-7, with D perhaps matching TRBD1 or TRBD2 (5 bases each). The better agreement between TRBJ2-1 and the DNA end casts doubt on the J call. The CDR3 is 15 amino acids. CDR1 is SQVTM and CDR2 is ANQGSEA in the germline V gene. This chain's CDR3 is CSVASGWGMPYEQFF. Written as DNA, the CDR3 is TGCAGCGTTGCGAGTGGATGGGGGATGCCCTACGAGCAGTTCTTC.

Of note for this clonotype: In this CDR3 the conserved last residue, phenylalanine or tryptophan, is missing, so a read error is likely. This chain connects TRBV11-2 to TRBJ2-5, with D perhaps assigned TRBD1 or TRBD2 (6 bases each). The CDR3 is 16 amino acids. In germline, CDR1 is SGHAT, CDR2 FQNNGV. The V end was cut by 6 bases, the J end by 5 bases, with 22 bases between. The CDR3 region has the DNA TGTGCCAGCAGTTTAACTGCAGGGGACTCGGGGGAGACCCAGTACCTC. Encoded protein: CASSLTAGDSGETQYL.

The chain employs TRBV29-1 and TRBJ2-7; D might be TRBD2 (5 bases). The V gene's germline CDR1 is SQVTM and CDR2 ANQGSEA. Trimming removed 6 bases from V and 5 bases from J, with 17 bases in between. The CDR3 has 13 residues. Here the CDR3 reads CSVTGIGSNEQYF. Here the CDR3 DNA reads TGCAGCGTCACCGGGATAGGGTCCAACGAGCAGTACTTC.

On this clonotype: The CDR3 ends on some other residue instead of the conserved phenylalanine or tryptophan, so this is likely a read error. Because the CDR3's place on the DNA is in doubt, the DNA is left out and the CDR3 is given as listed by TCRdb. The chain combines TRBV11-2 with TRBJ2-7; TRBD1 reflects the table's D call only, with no check against the DNA. The CDR3 is made up of 15 amino acids, end residues included. Per the germline V gene, CDR1 is SGHAT and CDR2 is FQNNGV. CDR3: CASSQGAGRTYEQHL.

Only a few counts were recorded for this clonotype. The J gene is TRBJ2-1, the V gene TRBV13, with a weak D call TRBD1 (5 bases). Germline V gene sequence: CDR1 PRHDT, CDR2 FYEKMQ (reference sequence). The CDR3 consists of 16 residues. V was trimmed by 0 bases and J by 6 bases, leaving 15 bases between them. Written as DNA, the CDR3 is TGTGCCAGCAGCTTAGGGGACCTGGGAAGGGGCAATGAGCAGTTCTTC. Translated: CASSLGDLGRGNEQFF.

J is TRBJ2-5 and V is TRBV5-4; no reliable D call. Germline loops: CDR1 SGHNT, CDR2 YYREEE (reference sequence). Trimming took off 4 bases at V and 5 bases at J, with 15 bases between the two ends. The CDR3 sequence is 14 residues long. The CDR3 DNA reads as TGTGCCAGCAGCCCACCACAAGTGGGGGAGACCCAGTACTTC. Its translation is CASSPPQVGETQYF.

Comment on this clonotype: This sequence may be a read error, since a much larger clone differs from it by one base. This chain uses TRBV29-1 with TRBJ2-5, with unresolved D. The CDR3 runs 12 residues. Germline V gives CDR1 SQVTM, CDR2 ANQGSEA. The CDR3 nucleotides read TGCATCGCCGCGACTTTGCAAGAGACCCAGTACTTC. This codes for CIAATLQETQYF.

The chain couples TRBV5-5 to TRBJ2-7, with TRBD2 as a possible D gene (6 bases). Trimming left V 8 bases short and J 11 bases short, with 29 bases between. The germline gives CDR1 SGHKS, CDR2 YYEKEE (reference sequence). The CDR3 has 15 amino acids. The CDR3 is CARSNREVADLEKYF. In nucleotides, the CDR3 is TGTGCCAGGAGCAATCGAGAGGTAGCGGACCTTGAGAAGTACTTC.

Comments on this clonotype: One junction end disagrees with the germline gene, perhaps due to a read error. The rearrangement joins TRBV6-5 to TRBJ2-6; D is unclear. This CDR3 contains 14 residues. CDR1 and CDR2 from the germline V gene are MNHEY and SVGAGI. The chain's CDR3 is CVSSQNSGANVLTF. In nucleotides, the CDR3 is TGTGTCAGCAGTCAAAACTCTGGGGCCAACGTCCTGACTTTC.

Points on this clonotype: Likely a read error: the CDR3 ends without its conserved phenylalanine or tryptophan. The chain uses TRBV11-2 and TRBJ2-5; 8 nucleotides align to TRBD2. Trimming at V came to 11 bases and at J to 3 bases, leaving 17 bases not matched to a gene. The CDR3 consists of 16 residues. The germline gives CDR1 SGHAT, CDR2 FQNNGV. In nucleotides, the CDR3 is TGTGCCTGCGGCGAAACTCCTGGCGGGGGGAAAGAGACCCAGTACTTA. This sequence encodes CACGETPGGGKETQYL.

With respect to this clonotype: A read error may produce the germline difference seen at one junction end. The rearrangement links TRBV4-1 to TRBJ2-7, with TRBD1 identical over 10 bases. The CDR3 is made up of 17 amino acids. Germline V gene sequence: CDR1 MGHRA, CDR2 YSYEKL. CDR3 DNA sequence: TGCGCCAGCAGCCAAGGCTTGGGGACAGGGGCCTTCTACAAGCAGTACTTT. It codes for CASSQGLGTGAFYKQYF.

About this clonotype: Its ends do not fully match the called genes, so a read error is possible. J is TRBJ2-5 and V is TRBV6-6, with 11 bases that match TRBD2. In germline, CDR1 is MNHNY, CDR2 SVGAGI (reference sequence). This CDR3 contains 16 residues. The CDR3 loop reads CASSPRSGRAEETQYF. Written as DNA, the CDR3 is TGTGCCAGCAGTCCCCGTAGCGGGAGGGCCGAGGAGACCCAATACTTC.

Comments on this clonotype: At one boundary the junction diverges from the germline segment, which might be a read error. The rearrangement joins TRBV4-3 to TRBJ2-6, with D perhaps TRBD1 (6 bases). The germline V gene has CDR1 LGHNA and CDR2 YSLEER. The CDR3 is 14 residues long. The CDR3 nucleotides read TGCGCCAGCGACCAGGGGTTCGGGGCCAACGTCCTGCCTTTC. Translating gives CASDQGFGANVLPF.

In the case of this clonotype: A clone one base away is much larger, so this may be a read error. DNA for the CDR3: TGTGCCAGCAGTCCCTGGGACAGGGGGGACTACACCTTC. Translating it yields CASSPWDRGDYTF. The chain links TRBV12-3 or TRBV12-4 to TRBJ1-2; 11 bases agree with TRBD1. CDR3 length equals 13 residues. V gave up 5 bases and J gave up 10 bases; unmatched junction bases: 6.

In this sample, this clonotype turned up once. A much bigger clone sits one base away, suggesting this may be a read error. The V gene is TRBV5-4, the J gene TRBJ2-3; perhaps TRBD1 as D (5 bases). The CDR3 covers 11 residues. CDR1 is SGHNT and CDR2 is YYREEE in the germline V gene (reference sequence). The CDR3 region has the DNA TGTGCCAGCAGCCAGAACGAAAGGACAAATTTT. It codes for CASSQNERTNF.

The V and J genes are TRBV5-5 and TRBJ2-7; D unclear. Trimming stripped 9 bases from V and 2 bases from J, with 18 bases between. The CDR3 is 14 residues long. Germline V CDR1 and CDR2: SGHKS, YYEKEE (reference sequence). The CDR3 coding sequence is TGTGCCAACAACCTATCACCGAACGCCTACGAGCAGTACTTC. Amino acids: CANNLSPNAYEQYF.